This entry describes one T cell receptor beta chain. The antigen this receptor binds is unknown. There are no base qualities to consult, and no much larger clone falls within one base. Participants in the prospective study were aged 18 to 89 years, lived in 20 to 25 United States geographic areas, and enrolled through a virtual design. To assign participants to cohorts, the prospective study relied on clinical history that participants themselves reported in a screening survey and a study questionnaire. Recovered participants in ImmuneRACE Cohort 3 were defined as having two consecutive negative NP/OP PCR tests, clearance from a healthcare professional, or resolution of symptoms. Each participant in the prospective study had whole blood, serum and a nasopharyngeal or oropharyngeal swab collected by mobile phlebotomists. Additional blood draws and questionnaires over an approximately 2-month period could optionally be provided by prospective study participants. Prospective study blood samples were shipped either frozen or at room temperature before DNA extraction.

The immunoSEQ Assay, a bias-controlled multiplex PCR, was used to amplify TCRbeta CDR3 regions from genomic DNA. On the study's bioinformatics: The number of nucleated cells in each sample was estimated from the amplification of reference gene primers within the assay. Sequence reads were collapsed and filtered to measure the absolute abundance of every unique TCRbeta CDR3 rearrangement. For each sample, productive Simpson clonality was calculated by taking the square root of Simpson's diversity index across productive rearrangements. Held by TCRdb, this immuneACCESS table contains in-frame sequences only and omits some clones. Under half of the omission traces to an unresolved V gene where checked; the cause of the rest is unknown. V and J calls and clone size are as listed in that table; D and trimming were resolved from the DNA. The sample table lists 150,000 to 200,000 clones, more than 75% of them with a count of one. 17% of the sample is in the top ten clones.

The source of the sample is a study of blood T cell repertoires in COVID-19 (dated by TCRdb to 2019 to 2021). Regarding the research as a whole: Samples from collaborators originated in the United States, Italy and Spain and spanned both the acute and convalescent phases of COVID-19. Samples came from the ongoing ImmuneRACE study (first 160 participants) plus 1,254 subjects from 6 global collaborators. The repertoires were made available in a free public database intended to serve as a resource for research on the immune response to SARS-CoV-2. The material from the prospective study consisted of cDNA or gDNA derived from T cells, B-cell-depleted T cells, or PBMCs. Where available, HLA class I and class II types were taken from metadata supplied by the sample provider and were not determined by assay-based typing. Sample metadata almost always included a de-identified subject ID, COVID-19 status, age in years and sex. The dataset comprised deeply sampled blood TCRbeta repertoires from subjects exposed to, actively infected with, or recovered from COVID-19.

Its CDR3 holds 14 amino acids, cysteine through phenylalanine. The entry retains the CDR3 DNA only, 42 bases that are in frame from base 1. Per the germline V gene, SQVTM is the CDR1 and ANQGSEA is the CDR2. Trimming removed 4 bases from V and 1 base from J, leaving 11 bases between the germline ends. Broad study findings and their caveats: The amount of clinical and demographic metadata varied by source and participant and was provided uncurated.

The sequenced sample consisted of PBMCs or T cells enriched from blood (not recorded which). The origin of this receptor is a woman in her forties or fifties who had recovered from COVID-19. Recombination connected TRBV29-1 to TRBJ1-5; the D gene is possibly TRBD1, with 6 bases matching. For the CDR3, the sequence is CSVAEQGSNQPQHF. The DNA sequence is given as TGCAGCGTTGCTGAACAGGGAAGCAATCAGCCCCAGCATTTT.